The 21 T cell receptor beta chains listed next were all sequenced from one sample in a study of PD-1 blockade in classical Hodgkin lymphoma. Every patient was affected by relapse after autologous stem cell transplantation, while exposure to brentuximab vedotin was not uniform. Assay used: immunoSEQ multiplex PCR; TCRdb lists only in-frame clones, some missing. The sample records roughly 140,000 clones, around 84% being singletons. The specimen was peripheral blood mononuclear cells (PBMCs), collected before the second cycle of nivolumab. These receptor sequences come from a human donor with classical Hodgkin lymphoma.

This chain uses TRBV10-3 with TRBJ2-7; a possible D gene is TRBD2 (6 bases). Trimming took 0 bases from V and 7 from J, leaving 19 bases between them. The CDR3 totals 16 residues. Germline V gene lookup returns CDR1 ENHRY and CDR2 SYGVKD. CDR3 residues: CAISESGPKVGGEQYF. DNA of the CDR3: TGTGCCATCAGTGAGTCGGGCCCAAAAGTTGGAGGGGAGCAGTACTTC.

The sample holds a few counts of this clone. The chain carries TRBV10-3 and TRBJ1-5; possibly TRBD1 for D (6 bases). The CDR3 consists of 14 residues. Germline CDR1 is ENHRY and CDR2 is SYGVKD. V dropped 3 bases and J dropped 6 bases, with 12 bases sitting between them. DNA of the CDR3: TGTGCCATCAGTGAAAACAGGGACGGTCAGCCCCAGCATTTT. Translating gives CAISENRDGQPQHF.

V is TRBV10-3 and J is TRBJ2-3; D ambiguous. Germline CDR1 and CDR2: ENHRY and SYGVKD. The ends were cut back, 3 bases at V and 1 base at J, with 2 bases in the middle. This CDR3 region has 12 residues. The CDR3 DNA sequence: TGTGCCATCAGTGAAGGCACAGATACGCAGTATTTT. It codes for CAISEGTDTQYF.

The chain combines TRBV10-3 with TRBJ1-6; D unresolved. The CDR3 has 13 residues. Trimming removed 3 bases from V and 7 bases from J, with 7 bases in between. Germline assignment: CDR1 ENHRY and CDR2 SYGVKD. The CDR3 bases are TGTGCCATCAGTGAATTGACCAATTCACCCCTCCACTTT. Protein: CAISELTNSPLHF.

The V and J genes are TRBV15 and TRBJ2-7; D might be TRBD1 or TRBD2, each matching 6 bases. CDR3 length: 16 residues. The ends were cut back, 0 bases at V and 0 bases at J, with 12 bases in the middle. CDR1 LNHNV and CDR2 YYDKDF come from the germline V gene (reference sequence). CDR3 in amino acids: CATSRDGGGSSYEQYF. As DNA, the CDR3 is TGTGCCACCAGCAGAGATGGAGGGGGAAGCTCCTACGAGCAGTACTTC. The whole variable domain, filled in from reference TRBV15 and TRBJ2-7, reads DAMVIQNPRYQVTQFGKPVTLSCSQTLNHNVMYWYQQKSSQAPKLLFHYYDKDFNNEADTPDNFQSRRPNTSFCFLDIRSPGLGDTAMYLCATSRDGGGSSYEQYFGPGTRLTVT.

The chain uses TRBV2 and TRBJ2-1; TRBD2 might be the D (6 bases). The V gene's germline CDR1 is SNHLY and CDR2 FYNNEI. CDR3 length: 15 amino acids. V was cut by 5 bases and J by 1 base, with 12 bases left in between. The CDR3 coding sequence is TGTGCCAGCAGTTTGGGGCTAGCGTCCTACAATGAGCAGTTCTTC. Translating gives CASSLGLASYNEQFF.

This chain connects TRBV7-9 to TRBJ1-3; D is unclear. This CDR3 region has 15 residues. Trimming took off 6 bases at V and 2 bases at J, with 14 bases between the two ends. Germline V gives CDR1 SEHNR, CDR2 FQNEAQ (reference sequence). The CDR3, as DNA: TGTGCCAGCAGTCCTACAGCTTTCGCTGGAAACACCATATATTTT. This translates into CASSPTAFAGNTIYF. Based on the CDR3 plus reference TRBV7-9 and TRBJ1-3, the full variable domain is DTGVSQNPRHKITKRGQNVTFRCDPISEHNRLYWYRQTLGQGPEFLTYFQNEAQLEKSRLLSDRFSAERPKGSFSTLEIQRTEQGDSAMYLCASSPTAFAGNTIYFGEGSWLTVV.

V usage is TRBV7-8 and J usage is TRBJ2-1; no definite D call. CDR3 length: 15 residues. Trimming removed 5 bases at V and 0 bases at J, with 11 bases between. CDR1 SGHVS and CDR2 FQNEAQ come from the germline V gene. This chain's CDR3 is CASSAWLSSYNEQFF. The CDR3, as DNA: TGTGCCAGCAGCGCTTGGTTGAGCTCCTACAATGAGCAGTTCTTC.

This clone was seen a few times. This chain links TRBV5-1 with TRBJ1-6; 7 positions match TRBD1. Germline V gives CDR1 SGHRS, CDR2 YFSETQ. The CDR3 sequence is 18 residues long. After removal of 2 bases from V and 6 bases from J, the junction contained 14 bases not matched to a gene. CDR3 sequence: CASSFKGPRDSLNSPLHF. For the CDR3, the DNA is TGCGCCAGCAGCTTTAAAGGACCTCGGGACAGTCTTAATTCACCCCTCCACTTT.

The chain recombines TRBV29-1 with TRBJ2-5; D call uncertain. The CDR3 runs to 12 residues. The germline V gene encodes CDR1 SQVTM and CDR2 ANQGSEA. The V gene lost 2 bases and the J gene lost 2 bases, with 6 bases spanning the gap. The CDR3 DNA reads as TGCAGCGTTGAACAGTCTCAAGAGACCCAGTACTTC. Its translation: CSVEQSQETQYF.

The chain is built from TRBV2 and TRBJ2-1, with TRBD2 matching 7 bases. CDR3 size: 13 residues. Germline assignment: CDR1 SNHLY and CDR2 FYNNEI. V dropped 6 bases and J dropped 9; count of bases not matched to a gene: 8. This chain's CDR3 is CASRFSGGTEQFF. In DNA form, the CDR3 reads TGTGCCAGCAGGTTTTCGGGAGGAACTGAGCAGTTCTTC.

This clone was observed once. This chain links TRBV2 with TRBJ1-5; no clear D gene. In germline, CDR1 is SNHLY, CDR2 FYNNEI. The CDR3 runs 12 residues. Deletions cut 6 bases from V and 9 bases from J, with 12 bases between. CDR3 DNA sequence: TGTGCCAGCAGGTATTCGAGTGGGCCCCAGCATTTT. Its translation: CASRYSSGPQHF.

In DNA, the CDR3 is TGTGCCAGCAGCTACAGCGGGACGAACACCGGGGAGCTGTTTTTT. Protein sequence: CASSYSGTNTGELFF. The chain has TRBV27 and TRBJ2-2; 7 nucleotides agree with TRBD2. The junction had 4 bases not matched to a gene; V was cut back by 6 bases and J by 0 bases. The CDR3 has 15 amino acids. Germline CDR1 MNHEY, CDR2 SMNVEV (reference sequence).

The chain is built from TRBV5-4 and TRBJ1-1, with TRBD1 matching 7 bases. The CDR3 consists of 13 residues. Per germline, CDR1 SGHNT and CDR2 YYREEE (reference sequence). V lost 3 bases, J lost 3 bases, and 2 bases stayed unmatched. DNA for the CDR3: TGTGCCAGCAGCTCGGGACAGTACACTGAAGCTTTCTTT. Residues: CASSSGQYTEAFF.

V gene TRBV30 combines with J gene TRBJ2-5; the D is unclear. Trimming took 2 bases from V and 7 from J, leaving 5 bases between them. Germline V gene data show CDR1 as GTSNPN and CDR2 as SVGIG (reference sequence). The CDR3 totals 10 residues. CDR3 nucleotide sequence: TGTGCCTGGAGTTCTGGGACCCAGTACTTC. This translates into CAWSSGTQYF.

This clone has just one count. The rearrangement joins TRBV6-5 to TRBJ1-1; D is ambiguous. Trimming took 8 bases from V and 7 from J, leaving 11 bases between them. The CDR3 spans 11 residues. Per the germline V gene, CDR1 is MNHEY and CDR2 is SVGAGI. CDR3 in DNA: TGTGCCAGCGATAACGGGGTTGAAGCTTTCTTT. Translated, it gives CASDNGVEAFF.

This rearrangement joins TRBV6-1 to TRBJ2-2; D is ambiguous. CDR3 length equals 11 residues. Germline-derived CDR1 and CDR2 are MNHNS and SASEGT. Between the trimmed V and J ends, which lost 6 bases and 7 bases, there was a span of 6 bases. The CDR3 DNA reads TGTGCCAGCAGCTTAAACGGGGAGCTGTTTTTT. This encodes CASSLNGELFF.

This clone was seen just once. The genes are TRBV20-1 and TRBJ2-3, with TRBD2 matching over 11 bases. With V trimmed by 6 bases and J by 10 bases, 3 bases remained unmatched. The CDR3 has 11 residues. Per germline, CDR1 DFQATT and CDR2 SNEGSKA (reference sequence). CDR3 residues: CSAPGLAAQYF. The CDR3 DNA reads as TGCAGTGCCCCGGGACTAGCGGCGCAGTATTTT.

The V call is TRBV5-5, the J call TRBJ2-7, with TRBD1 identical over 7 bases. Losses at the gene ends were 0 bases for V and 3 bases for J; bases not matched to a gene: 3. This CDR3 is built from 14 residues. CDR1 is SGHKS and CDR2 is YYEKEE in the germline V gene (reference sequence). The CDR3 DNA is TGTGCCAGCAGCTTGGTAGGGGGCGGCTACGAGCAGTACTTC. As protein: CASSLVGGGYEQYF.

The CDR3 nucleotides are TGTGCCAGTAGCCGGGACACCTACTCTGGAAACACCATATATTTT. Amino acids: CASSRDTYSGNTIYF. This chain joins TRBV19 and TRBJ1-3; D is possibly TRBD1 (6 bases). V lost 6 bases and J 0 bases, leaving 12 bases between the germline ends. This CDR3 is built from 15 residues. Per germline, CDR1 LNHDA and CDR2 SQIVND (reference sequence).

The chain couples TRBV10-3 to TRBJ2-5; D possibly corresponds to TRBD1 (6 bases). The J call may be wrong; the DNA end is better matched by TRBJ2-7. Germline V lookup: CDR1 ENHRY, CDR2 SYGVKD. The CDR3 runs to 11 residues. The CDR3 is CAIQGFDEQYF. CDR3 coding DNA: TGTGCCATTCAGGGGTTTGACGAGCAGTACTTC.